The 23 T cell receptor beta chains below come from one sample, sequenced in a study of blood T cell repertoires in COVID-19. Assay used: immunoSEQ multiplex PCR; TCRdb lists only in-frame clones, some missing. The table lists about 120,000 clones, 60% to 85% of them singletons, with about 2% in the top ten. The sample was peripheral blood. The receptors originated from a man aged 65-85 years with acute or convalescent COVID-19.

The chain recombines TRBV7-8 with TRBJ1-6; 8 bases agree with TRBD1. There are 16 residues in the CDR3. V was clipped by 5 bases and J by 7 bases; unmatched bases: 10. Germline V gene sequence: CDR1 SGHVS, CDR2 FQNEAQ. The CDR3: CASSGGQGIFNSPLHF. The CDR3 DNA is TGTGCCAGCAGCGGAGGACAGGGAATATTCAATTCACCCCTCCACTTT.

CDR3 bases: TGTGCCAGCAGCTTGATGGCCTCGGGCAGGACAGAAAAACTGTTTTTT. Residues: CASSLMASGRTEKLFF. The chain is built from TRBV5-5 and TRBJ1-4; maybe TRBD1 (5 bases). Germline assignment: CDR1 SGHKS and CDR2 YYEKEE (reference sequence). V was pared by 1 base and J by 8 bases, with 18 bases between. The CDR3 runs 16 residues.

This rearrangement joins TRBV5-1 to TRBJ2-7; maybe TRBD2 (7 bases). The CDR3 is 14 amino acids. Per the germline V gene, CDR1 is SGHRS and CDR2 is YFSETQ. Trimming took 0 bases from V and 6 from J, leaving 13 bases between them. The CDR3 loop reads CASSLAMGGGEQYF. DNA for the CDR3: TGCGCCAGCAGCTTGGCCATGGGAGGGGGCGAGCAGTACTTC.

For the CDR3, the DNA is TGTGCCTGGAGTGCAGACAACTACGAGCAGTACTTC. Its translation: CAWSADNYEQYF. The rearrangement joins TRBV30 to TRBJ2-7; D ambiguous. Per germline, CDR1 GTSNPN and CDR2 SVGIG (reference sequence). Trimming left V 1 base short and J 3 bases short, with 7 bases between. The CDR3 consists of 12 residues.

J is TRBJ2-7 and V is TRBV6-1, with unresolved D. The CDR3 is 11 amino acids. Trimming removed 1 base from V and 12 bases from J, with 10 bases in between. Germline CDR1 is MNHNS and CDR2 is SASEGT. CDR3: CASSEVREAYF. As DNA, the CDR3 is TGTGCCAGCAGTGAAGTCCGAGAGGCGTACTTC.

The V and J genes are TRBV6-2 or TRBV6-3 and TRBJ2-7, with TRBD1 as a possible D gene (6 bases). Germline V gives CDR1 MNHEY, CDR2 SVGEGT. This CDR3 is built from 15 residues. Deletions cut 1 base from V and 0 bases from J, with 10 bases between. The chain's CDR3 is CASSYLQGSSYEQYF. CDR3 DNA: TGTGCCAGCAGTTACTTACAGGGAAGCTCCTACGAGCAGTACTTC.

This clone was recorded a few times. The chain uses TRBV27 and TRBJ1-3; D is ambiguous. Trimming shortened V by 8 bases and J by 3 bases, and 11 bases separated the two germline ends. This CDR3 is built from 13 residues. CDR1 is MNHEY and CDR2 is SMNVEV in the germline V gene (reference sequence). The CDR3 DNA reads as TGTGCCAGCTGGGCCCATTTTGGAAACACCATATATTTT. This translates into CASWAHFGNTIYF.

The chain links TRBV19 to TRBJ1-2, with D possibly being TRBD1 (6 bases). Trimming took 4 bases from V and 0 from J, leaving 9 bases between them. CDR1 LNHDA and CDR2 SQIVND come from the germline V gene (reference sequence). There are 14 residues in the CDR3. CDR3 amino acids: CASSTRTANYGYTF. CDR3 coding DNA: TGTGCCAGTAGTACCCGGACAGCTAACTATGGCTACACCTTC.

The chain recombines TRBV6-1 with TRBJ1-1; D unresolved. The CDR3 totals 13 residues. The ends were cut back, 1 base at V and 10 bases at J, with 13 bases in the middle. The germline V gene encodes CDR1 MNHNS and CDR2 SASEGT. The CDR3 sequence: CASSEGYPAGAFF. The CDR3 DNA follows: TGTGCCAGCAGTGAAGGGTATCCGGCAGGAGCTTTCTTT.

This chain links TRBV12-3 or TRBV12-4 with TRBJ2-7; D perhaps matches TRBD2 (5 bases). Trimming cost V 5 bases and J 6 bases, with 11 bases left between them. The CDR3 spans 12 residues. CDR3 region: CASSEGRIEQYF. CDR3 DNA: TGTGCCAGCAGTGAAGGGAGAATCGAGCAGTACTTC.

The gene calls are TRBV5-1 and TRBJ1-1; TRBD1 matches at 7 bases. V lost 0 bases and J lost 6; bases outside the gene matches: 5. The germline V gene encodes CDR1 SGHRS and CDR2 YFSETQ. The CDR3 contains 14 residues. CDR3 nucleotide sequence: TGCGCCAGCAGCTTGGGACAGGGTCCCCCTGAAGCTTTCTTT. Protein: CASSLGQGPPEAFF.

This clone was counted a single time. V and J are TRBV19 and TRBJ2-1; 10 bases are a match to TRBD1. The CDR3 is 14 residues long. The V segment lost 1 base and the J segment 6 bases; nucleotides outside the gene matches: 0. Germline CDR1 LNHDA, CDR2 SQIVND (reference sequence). The CDR3 reads CASSIGTGGNEQFF. As DNA, the CDR3 is TGTGCCAGTAGTATAGGGACAGGGGGCAATGAGCAGTTCTTC. Full variable domain (remainder filled in from reference TRBV19 and TRBJ2-1): DGGITQSPKYLFRKEGQNVTLSCEQNLNHDAMYWYRQDPGQGLRLIYYSQIVNDFQKGDIAEGYSVSREKKESFPLTVTSAQKNPTAFYLCASSIGTGGNEQFFGPGTRLTVL.

The genes are TRBV6-2 or TRBV6-3 and TRBJ1-4; D is perhaps TRBD1 (6 bases). The CDR3 is made up of 14 amino acids. V lost 6 bases and J 7 bases, leaving 15 bases between the germline ends. Germline-derived CDR1 and CDR2 are MNHEY and SVGEGT. The CDR3: CASSLGGASEKLFF. CDR3 DNA: TGTGCCAGCAGCCTGGGGGGGGCCAGTGAAAAACTGTTTTTT.

V gene TRBV3-1 (or the pseudogene TRBV3-2) combines with J gene TRBJ2-3; D is possibly TRBD2 (6 bases). The length of the CDR3 is 12 residues. In germline, CDR1 is LGHDT, CDR2 YNNKEL (reference sequence). Trimming took 11 bases from V and 5 from J, leaving 14 bases between them. The CDR3 loop reads CAVGGTGDTQYF. CDR3 nucleotides: TGTGCCGTGGGAGGCACCGGAGATACGCAGTATTTT.

The CDR3 bases are TGTGCCAGCAGCCTCGGACAGGGAATAGAGACCCAGTACTTC. It yields the protein CASSLGQGIETQYF. The chain is built from TRBV7-9 and TRBJ2-5, with 8 bases matching TRBD1. The V gene end was trimmed by 5 bases and the J gene end by 4 bases; junction bases not matched to a gene: 6. This CDR3 contains 14 residues. Per germline, CDR1 SEHNR and CDR2 FQNEAQ (reference sequence).

The V and J genes are TRBV5-1 and TRBJ2-1; perhaps TRBD2 as D (5 bases). CDR3 length equals 14 residues. Trimming left V 7 bases short and J 0 bases short, with 11 bases between. The germline CDR1 and CDR2 sequences are SGHRS and YFSETQ. The CDR3 loop is CASGLGSSYNEQFF. CDR3 nucleotides: TGCGCCAGCGGCCTGGGGAGCTCCTACAATGAGCAGTTCTTC. The whole variable domain, remainder taken from reference TRBV5-1 and TRBJ2-1, is KAGVTQTPRYLIKTRGQQVTLSCSPISGHRSVSWYQQTPGQGLQFLFEYFSETQRNKGNFPGRFSGRQFSNSRSEMNVSTLELGDSALYLCASGLGSSYNEQFFGPGTRLTVL.

This chain links TRBV24-1 with TRBJ2-5, with 11 positions matching TRBD1. This CDR3 is built from 16 residues. Germline loops: CDR1 KGHDR, CDR2 SFDVKD. Trimming cost V 4 bases and J 6 bases; bases outside gene matches: 9. CDR3 amino acids: CATSEGQGGLWKTQYF. For the CDR3, the DNA is TGTGCCACCAGTGAGGGACAGGGGGGGTTGTGGAAGACCCAGTACTTC.

The J gene is TRBJ2-5, the V gene TRBV19, with unresolved D. The CDR3 consists of 13 residues. Germline-derived CDR1 and CDR2 are LNHDA and SQIVND (reference sequence). V was shortened by 4 bases and J by 2 bases, with 8 bases between the two germline ends. CDR3 region: CASSSPVQETQYF. CDR3 DNA sequence: TGTGCCAGTAGTAGTCCTGTTCAAGAGACCCAGTACTTC.

V usage is TRBV7-8 and J usage is TRBJ2-7; 7 nucleotides agree with TRBD1. The CDR3 covers 16 residues. Germline assignment: CDR1 SGHVS and CDR2 FQNEAQ. The junction had 10 bases not matched to a gene; V was cut back by 5 bases and J by 0 bases. The CDR3 sequence is CASSPSTGNPSYEQYF. CDR3 bases: TGTGCCAGCAGCCCTTCGACAGGGAACCCCTCCTACGAGCAGTACTTC.

V usage is TRBV6-5 and J usage is TRBJ1-5, with D uncertain. In germline, CDR1 is MNHEY, CDR2 SVGAGI. There are 15 residues in the CDR3. The germline V and J ends were trimmed by 0 bases and 3 bases, with 9 bases remaining between them. The DNA for the CDR3 is TGTGCCAGCAGTTACTCCTCTAATCACAATCAGCCCCAGCATTTT. Translated: CASSYSSNHNQPQHF.

This clone was found a few times. The V call is TRBV13, the J call TRBJ1-4; TRBD1 is a possible D gene (5 bases). Germline values: CDR1 PRHDT, CDR2 FYEKMQ (reference sequence). Trimming left V 5 bases short and J 8 bases short, with 18 bases between. CDR3 length equals 15 residues. DNA of the CDR3: TGTGCCAGCAGCGCCTGGTCCGGGCGGGGGGAAAAACTGTTTTTT. This translates into CASSAWSGRGEKLFF.

This clone was counted between two and nine times. The genes are TRBV29-1 and TRBJ1-1; D is ambiguous. The CDR3 is 12 residues long. The germline V gene encodes CDR1 SQVTM and CDR2 ANQGSEA. Trimming removed 6 bases from V and 0 bases from J, with 8 bases in between. The chain's CDR3 is CSVRAVNTEAFF. In nucleotides, the CDR3 is TGCAGCGTCCGAGCGGTGAACACTGAAGCTTTCTTT. Complete variable domain (other parts from reference TRBV29-1 and TRBJ1-1): SAVISQKPSRDICQRGTSLTIQCQVDSQVTMMFWYRQQPGQSLTLIATANQGSEATYESGFVIDKFPISRPNLTFSTLTVSNMSPEDSSIYLCSVRAVNTEAFFGQGTRLTVV.

The chain joins TRBV7-2 to TRBJ1-3; D ambiguous. V was cut by 6 bases and J by 0 bases, with 12 bases left in between. There are 15 residues in the CDR3. Germline loops: CDR1 SGHTA, CDR2 FQGNSA. The CDR3 sequence: CASREDGSSGNTIYF. CDR3 bases: TGTGCCAGCAGAGAAGACGGGAGCTCTGGAAACACCATATATTTT.